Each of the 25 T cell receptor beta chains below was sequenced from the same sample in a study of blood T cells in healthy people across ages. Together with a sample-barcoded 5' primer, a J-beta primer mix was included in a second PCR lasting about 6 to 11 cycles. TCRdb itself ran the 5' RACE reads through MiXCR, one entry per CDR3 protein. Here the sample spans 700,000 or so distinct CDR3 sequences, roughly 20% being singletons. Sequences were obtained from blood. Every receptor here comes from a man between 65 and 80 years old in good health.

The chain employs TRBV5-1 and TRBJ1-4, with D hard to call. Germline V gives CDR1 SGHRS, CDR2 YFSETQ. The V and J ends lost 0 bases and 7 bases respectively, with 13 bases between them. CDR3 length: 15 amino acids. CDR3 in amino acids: CASSLEGGGGEKLFF. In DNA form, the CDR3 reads TGCGCCAGCAGCTTGGAGGGTGGCGGTGGTGAAAAACTGTTTTTT. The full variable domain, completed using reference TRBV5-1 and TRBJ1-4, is KAGVTQTPRYLIKTRGQQVTLSCSPISGHRSVSWYQQTPGQGLQFLFEYFSETQRNKGNFPGRFSGRQFSNSRSEMNVSTLELGDSALYLCASSLEGGGGEKLFFGSGTQLSVL.

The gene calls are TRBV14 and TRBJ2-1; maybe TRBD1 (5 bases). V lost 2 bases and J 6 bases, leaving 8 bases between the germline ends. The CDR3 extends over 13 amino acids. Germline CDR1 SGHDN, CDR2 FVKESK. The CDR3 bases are TGTGCCAGCAGCCAATGGGGCGGCAATGAGCAGTTCTTC. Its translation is CASSQWGGNEQFF.

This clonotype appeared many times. This CDR3 reads CASSLTASNQPQHF. DNA for the CDR3: TGTGCCAGCAGCTTGACAGCCAGCAATCAGCCCCAGCATTTT. The chain joins TRBV5-5 to TRBJ1-5; D remains ambiguous. This CDR3 region has 14 residues. Per germline, CDR1 SGHKS and CDR2 YYEKEE (reference sequence). The ends were cut back, 1 base at V and 1 base at J, with 6 bases in the middle.

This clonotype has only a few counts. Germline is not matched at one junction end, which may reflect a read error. CDR3 sequence (DNA): TGCGCCAGCAGCCGACAGCTGAACACTGAAGCTTTCTTT. It codes for CASSRQLNTEAFF. This chain joins TRBV7-9 and TRBJ1-1; D possibly corresponds to TRBD1 (5 bases). The CDR3 loop spans 13 amino acids. Germline assignment: CDR1 SEHNR and CDR2 FQNEAQ (reference sequence).

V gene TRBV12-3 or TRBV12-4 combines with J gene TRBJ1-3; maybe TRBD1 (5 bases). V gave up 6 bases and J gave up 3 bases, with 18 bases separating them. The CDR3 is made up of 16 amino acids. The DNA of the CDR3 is TGTGCCAGCAGCCCCCAGACCGGGACGGTTGGAAACACCATATATTTT. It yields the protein CASSPQTGTVGNTIYF.

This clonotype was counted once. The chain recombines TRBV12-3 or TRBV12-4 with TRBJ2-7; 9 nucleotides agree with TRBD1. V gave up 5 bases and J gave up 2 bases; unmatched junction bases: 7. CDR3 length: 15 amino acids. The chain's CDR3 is CASSPVDRGPYEQYF. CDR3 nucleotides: TGTGCCAGCAGTCCCGTGGACAGGGGCCCCTACGAGCAGTACTTC.

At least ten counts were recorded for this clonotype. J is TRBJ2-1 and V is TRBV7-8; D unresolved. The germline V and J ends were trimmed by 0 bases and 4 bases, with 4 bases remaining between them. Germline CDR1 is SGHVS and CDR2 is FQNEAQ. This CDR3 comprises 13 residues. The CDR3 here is CASSLADYNEQFF. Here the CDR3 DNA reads TGTGCCAGCAGCTTAGCAGATTACAATGAGCAGTTCTTC. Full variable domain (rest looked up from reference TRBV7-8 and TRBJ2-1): GAGVSQSPRYKVAKRGQDVALRCDPISGHVSLFWYQQALGQGPEFLTYFQNEAQLDKSGLPSDRFFAERPEGSVSTLKIQRTQQEDSAVYLCASSLADYNEQFFGPGTRLTVL.

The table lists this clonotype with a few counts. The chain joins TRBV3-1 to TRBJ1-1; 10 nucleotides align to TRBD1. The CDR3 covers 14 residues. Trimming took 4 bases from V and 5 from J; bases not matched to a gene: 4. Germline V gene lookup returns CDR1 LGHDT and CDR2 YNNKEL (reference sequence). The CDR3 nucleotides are TGTGCCAGCAGCCCGGGACAGGGGTTGACTGAAGCTTTCTTT. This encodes CASSPGQGLTEAFF.

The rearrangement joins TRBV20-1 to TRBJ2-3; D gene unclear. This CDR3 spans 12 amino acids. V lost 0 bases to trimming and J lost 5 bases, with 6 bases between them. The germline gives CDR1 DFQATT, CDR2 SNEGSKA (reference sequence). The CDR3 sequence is CSARDWKDTQYF. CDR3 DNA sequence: TGCAGTGCTAGAGATTGGAAAGATACGCAGTATTTT.

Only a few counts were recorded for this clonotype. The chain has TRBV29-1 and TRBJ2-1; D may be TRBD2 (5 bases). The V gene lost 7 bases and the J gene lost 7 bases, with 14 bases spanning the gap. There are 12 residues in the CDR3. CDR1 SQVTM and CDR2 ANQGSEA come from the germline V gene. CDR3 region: CSASLSGNEQFF. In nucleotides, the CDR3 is TGCAGCGCCTCCCTTTCGGGAAATGAGCAGTTCTTC.

The CDR3 is CATSDTQGIANTGELFF. The CDR3 DNA is TGTGCCACCAGTGACACACAGGGGATCGCGAACACCGGGGAGCTGTTTTTT. This chain links TRBV24-1 with TRBJ2-2; TRBD1 matches 7 bases. From germline, CDR1 is KGHDR and CDR2 SFDVKD. The CDR3 sequence is 17 residues long. V dropped 4 bases and J dropped 0; count of bases not matched to a gene: 7.

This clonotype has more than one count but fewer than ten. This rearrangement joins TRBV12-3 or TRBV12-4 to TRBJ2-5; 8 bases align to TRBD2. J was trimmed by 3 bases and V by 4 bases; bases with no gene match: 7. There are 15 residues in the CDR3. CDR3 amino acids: CASSSTSVEKETQYF. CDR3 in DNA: TGTGCCAGCAGTTCGACTAGCGTTGAAAAAGAGACCCAGTACTTC.

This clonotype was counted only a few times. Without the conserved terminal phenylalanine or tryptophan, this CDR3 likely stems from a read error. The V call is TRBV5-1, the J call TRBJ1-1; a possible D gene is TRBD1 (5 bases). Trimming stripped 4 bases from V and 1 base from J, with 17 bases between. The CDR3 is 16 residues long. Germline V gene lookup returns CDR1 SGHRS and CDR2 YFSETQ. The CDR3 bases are TGCGCCAGCAGCCCTGATCCGGGGCAGAGGAACACTGAAGCTTTCCTT. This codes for CASSPDPGQRNTEAFL.

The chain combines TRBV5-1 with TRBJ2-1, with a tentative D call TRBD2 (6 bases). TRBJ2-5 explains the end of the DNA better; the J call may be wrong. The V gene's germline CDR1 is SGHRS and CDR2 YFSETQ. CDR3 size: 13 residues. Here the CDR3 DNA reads TGCGCCAGCAGCTCGGGACTGAGCGAGACCCAGTACTTC. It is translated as CASSSGLSETQYF.

DNA of the CDR3: TGTGCCAGCAGTGAAAGGTGGACTGGCCCCTACGAGCAGTACGTC. Its protein is CASSERWTGPYEQYV. The V and J genes are TRBV6-1 and TRBJ2-7, with D tentatively TRBD2 (5 bases). V was clipped by 2 bases and J by 2 bases, with 13 bases between them. CDR1 is MNHNS, CDR2 SASEGT, per germline. This CDR3 region has 15 residues.

Here the CDR3 DNA reads TGTGCCAGCAGCCATTCTTTCAGGGGGCCTAGCTCCTACAATGAGCAGTTCTTC. Its translation: CASSHSFRGPSSYNEQFF. The J gene is TRBJ2-1, the V gene TRBV14; 8 nucleotides line up with TRBD1. Germline values: CDR1 SGHDN, CDR2 FVKESK. The J segment lost 0 bases and the V segment lost 3 bases, leaving 10 bases of the junction unmatched. The length of the CDR3 is 18 residues.

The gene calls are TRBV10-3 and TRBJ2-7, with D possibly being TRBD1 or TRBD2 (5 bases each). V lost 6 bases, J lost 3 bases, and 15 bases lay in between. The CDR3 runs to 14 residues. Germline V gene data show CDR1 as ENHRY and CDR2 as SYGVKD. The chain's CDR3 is CAISVPGTSYEQYF. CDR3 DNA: TGTGCCATCAGCGTACCGGGGACGAGCTACGAGCAGTACTTC.

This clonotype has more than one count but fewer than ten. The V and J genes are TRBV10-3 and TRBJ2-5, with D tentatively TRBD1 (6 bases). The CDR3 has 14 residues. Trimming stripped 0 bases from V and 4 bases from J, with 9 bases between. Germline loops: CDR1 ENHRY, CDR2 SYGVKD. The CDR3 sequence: CAISESGAPETQYF. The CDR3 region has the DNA TGTGCCATCAGTGAGTCGGGGGCCCCAGAGACCCAGTACTTC.

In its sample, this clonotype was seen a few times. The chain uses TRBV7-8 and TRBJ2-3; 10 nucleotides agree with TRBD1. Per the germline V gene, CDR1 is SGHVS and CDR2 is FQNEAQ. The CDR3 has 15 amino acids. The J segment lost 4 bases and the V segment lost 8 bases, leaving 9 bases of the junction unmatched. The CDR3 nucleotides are TGTGCCAGCCTCCGTGGGACAGGGGTCCCAGATACGCAGTATTTT. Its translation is CASLRGTGVPDTQYF.

CDR3 residues: CASSFTTGTEAFF. CDR3 DNA sequence: TGTGCCAGCAGCTTTACTACAGGGACTGAAGCTTTCTTT. The chain links TRBV7-2 to TRBJ1-1; tentative D call: TRBD1 (6 bases). V shed 3 bases and J shed 5 bases, with 10 bases lying between them. The CDR3 spans 13 residues. CDR1 and CDR2 (germline): SGHTA, FQGNSA.

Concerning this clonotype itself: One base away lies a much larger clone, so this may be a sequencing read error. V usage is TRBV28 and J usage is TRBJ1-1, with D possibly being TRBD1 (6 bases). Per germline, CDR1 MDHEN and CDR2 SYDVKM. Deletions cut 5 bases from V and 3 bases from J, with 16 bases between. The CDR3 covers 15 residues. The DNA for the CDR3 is TGTGCCAGCAGTAGGGAAAGGGGGTCGGACACTGAAGCTTTCTTT. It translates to CASSRERGSDTEAFF.

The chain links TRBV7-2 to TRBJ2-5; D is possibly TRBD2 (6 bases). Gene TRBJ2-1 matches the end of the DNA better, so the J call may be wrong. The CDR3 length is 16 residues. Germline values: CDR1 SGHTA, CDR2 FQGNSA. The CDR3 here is CASSLGMGRTYNEQFF. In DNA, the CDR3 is TGTGCCAGCAGCTTAGGGATGGGGAGGACCTACAATGAGCAGTTCTTC.

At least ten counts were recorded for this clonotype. The CDR3 region has the DNA TGTGCCGGATGGACGGTGGCGGGGAACTACGAGCAGTACTTC. Translation: CAGWTVAGNYEQYF. J is TRBJ2-7 and V is TRBV2, with D possibly being TRBD2 (6 bases). The germline V and J ends were trimmed by 11 bases and 3 bases, with 20 bases remaining between them. CDR1 is SNHLY, CDR2 FYNNEI, per germline. CDR3 length equals 14 residues.

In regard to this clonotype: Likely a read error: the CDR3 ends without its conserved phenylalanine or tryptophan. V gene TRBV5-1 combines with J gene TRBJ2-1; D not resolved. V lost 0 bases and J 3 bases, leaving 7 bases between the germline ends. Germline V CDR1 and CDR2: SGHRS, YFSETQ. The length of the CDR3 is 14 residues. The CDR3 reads CASSLGLNYNEQFL. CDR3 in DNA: TGCGCCAGCAGCTTGGGACTTAACTACAATGAGCAGTTCCTC.

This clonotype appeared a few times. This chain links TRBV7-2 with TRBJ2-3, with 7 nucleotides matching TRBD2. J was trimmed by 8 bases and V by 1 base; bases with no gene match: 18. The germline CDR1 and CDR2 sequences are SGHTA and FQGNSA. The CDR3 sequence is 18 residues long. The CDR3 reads CASSLGSHLAVVGGTQYF. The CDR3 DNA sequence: TGTGCCAGCAGCTTAGGGTCACATCTAGCGGTGGTTGGCGGTACGCAGTATTTT.